Here is one TCR beta chain with its context. Its antigen remains unidentified. The CDR3 consists of 12 residues. The germline V gene encodes CDR1 SNHLY and CDR2 FYNNEI. Between the trimmed V and J ends, which lost 6 bases and 6 bases, there was a span of 9 bases. The data were taken from a study of CD8+CD57+ T cells in acquired aplastic anemia. Study overall: The DNA of sorted CD4+ and CD8+ cells averaged 3.2 ug. Study results and caveats: The study identified roughly 31 CD8+ CDR3 sequences shared by patients and controls. Researchers reported that CD8+ Simpson's diversity was not significantly different in patients versus controls.

It was genomic DNA that served as the template for profiling TCR beta VDJ and CDR3. MiXCR, run by TCRdb on the reads, gives a single entry per CDR3 protein. This sample has roughly 180,000 distinct CDR3 sequences, with 50% to 65% found just once. Selection for sequencing was limited to patients who had shown CD8+CD57+ cell expansion by flow cytometry. No therapy had been given to the patients at the time of blood sampling. This TCR derives from a human donor with aplastic anemia. The chain carries TRBV2 and TRBJ1-5, with D maybe TRBD1 (5 bases). Sample: sorted CD4+, CD8+, or CD8+CD57+ T cells (not recorded which) from PBMCs. The CDR3 loop is CASRGDGQPQHF. The CDR3 bases are TGTGCCAGCAGAGGGGATGGTCAGCCCCAGCATTTT.